Reported below is one TCR beta chain. This record comes from a study of blood T cell repertoires in COVID-19. Study summary: Acute and convalescent COVID-19 specimens originated in the United States, Italy and Spain. The cDNA or gDNA used as material had been derived from T cells, B-cell-depleted T cells, or PBMCs.

CDR1 is SEHNR and CDR2 is FQNEAQ in the germline V gene (reference sequence). The CDR3 runs 16 residues. J lost 3 bases, V lost 5 bases, and 8 bases had no gene match. Per the original methods: Counts of nucleated cells, estimated from reference gene primer amplification, were obtained. Measured with immunoSEQ multiplex PCR; TCRdb has only the in-frame clones, and not every one. That table furnishes V, J and clone size, whereas the DNA furnished D and trimming. The table lists 390,000 or so clones, around 87% of them singletons. Sequenced input: peripheral blood. The chain has TRBV7-9 and TRBJ2-2; 8 bases are shared with TRBD2. This clonotype was obtained from a man between 18 and 35 years old with active or convalescent COVID-19. CDR3 amino acids: CASSPREGSDTGELFF. The CDR3 coding sequence is TGTGCCAGCAGCCCCCGGGAGGGCAGTGACACCGGGGAGCTGTTTTTT.